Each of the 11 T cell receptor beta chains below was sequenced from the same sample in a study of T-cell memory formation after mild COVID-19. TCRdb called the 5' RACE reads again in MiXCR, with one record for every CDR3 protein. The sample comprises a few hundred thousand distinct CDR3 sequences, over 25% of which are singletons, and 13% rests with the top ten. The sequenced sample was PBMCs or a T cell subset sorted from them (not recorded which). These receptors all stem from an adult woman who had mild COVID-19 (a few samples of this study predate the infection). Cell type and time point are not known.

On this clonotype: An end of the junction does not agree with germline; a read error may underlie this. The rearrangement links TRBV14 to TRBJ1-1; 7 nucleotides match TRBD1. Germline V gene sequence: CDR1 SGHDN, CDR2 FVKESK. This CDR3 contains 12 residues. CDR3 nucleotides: TGTGCCAGCAGCCAGTCCGACAGGGCCGATTCCTTT. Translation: CASSQSDRADSF. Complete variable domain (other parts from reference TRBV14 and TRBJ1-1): EAGVTQFPSHSVIEKGQTVTLRCDPISGHDNLYWYRRVMGKEIKFLLHFVKESKQDESGMPNNRFLAERTGGTYSTLKVQPAELEDSGVYFCASSQSDRADSFGQGTRLTVV.

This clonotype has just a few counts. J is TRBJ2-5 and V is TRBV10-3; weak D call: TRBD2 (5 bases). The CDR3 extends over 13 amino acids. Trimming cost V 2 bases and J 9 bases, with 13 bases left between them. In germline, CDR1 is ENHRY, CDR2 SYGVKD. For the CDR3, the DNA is TGTGCCATCAGTGAGCCGGAAGAGAGGGCCCAGTACTTC. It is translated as CAISEPEERAQYF.

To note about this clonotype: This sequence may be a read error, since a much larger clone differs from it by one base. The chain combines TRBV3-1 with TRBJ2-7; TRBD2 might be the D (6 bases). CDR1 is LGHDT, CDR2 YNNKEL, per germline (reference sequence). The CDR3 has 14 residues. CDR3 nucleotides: TGTGACAGCAGCCAAGGGGACTCCCACTACGAGCAGTACTTC. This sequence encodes CDSSQGDSHYEQYF.

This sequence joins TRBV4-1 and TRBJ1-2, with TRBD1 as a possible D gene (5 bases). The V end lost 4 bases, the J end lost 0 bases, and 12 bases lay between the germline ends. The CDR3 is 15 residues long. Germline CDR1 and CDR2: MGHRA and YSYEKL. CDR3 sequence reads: CASSRTQGANYGYTF. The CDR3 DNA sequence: TGCGCCAGCAGCCGGACCCAGGGAGCTAACTATGGCTACACCTTC.

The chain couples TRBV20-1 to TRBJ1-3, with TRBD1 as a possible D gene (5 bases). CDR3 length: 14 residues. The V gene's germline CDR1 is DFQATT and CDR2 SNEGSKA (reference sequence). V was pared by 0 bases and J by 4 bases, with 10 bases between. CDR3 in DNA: TGCAGTGCTAGAGATGTTCAGGGCGGAAACACCATATATTTT. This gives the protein CSARDVQGGNTIYF.

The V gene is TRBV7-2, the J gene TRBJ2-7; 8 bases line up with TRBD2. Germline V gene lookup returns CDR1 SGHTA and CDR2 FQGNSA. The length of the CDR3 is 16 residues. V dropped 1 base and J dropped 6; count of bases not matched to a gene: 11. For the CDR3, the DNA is TGTGCCAGCAGCTTAGTCTCGACTAGCGAGGAAGCCGAGCAGTACTTC. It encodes CASSLVSTSEEAEQYF.

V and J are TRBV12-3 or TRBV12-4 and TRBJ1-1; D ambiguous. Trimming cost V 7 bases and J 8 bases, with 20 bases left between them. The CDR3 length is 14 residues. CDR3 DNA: TGTGCCAGCATCCGTCCTGGACCGAACCGAGAAGCTTTCTTT. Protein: CASIRPGPNREAFF.

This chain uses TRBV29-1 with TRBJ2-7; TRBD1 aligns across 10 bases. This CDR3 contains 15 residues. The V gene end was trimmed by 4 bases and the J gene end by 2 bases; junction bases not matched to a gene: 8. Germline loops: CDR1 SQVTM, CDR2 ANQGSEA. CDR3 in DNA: TGCAGCGTTGTCACCCGGGACAGGGGCCCCTACGAGCAGTACTTC. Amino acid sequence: CSVVTRDRGPYEQYF.

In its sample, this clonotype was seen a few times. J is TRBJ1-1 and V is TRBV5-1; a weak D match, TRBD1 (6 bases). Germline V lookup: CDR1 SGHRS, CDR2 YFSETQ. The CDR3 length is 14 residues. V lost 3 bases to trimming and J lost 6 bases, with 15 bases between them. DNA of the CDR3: TGCGCCAGCAGCTCGAGGGCAGGGGTCTCTGAAGCTTTCTTT. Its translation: CASSSRAGVSEAFF.

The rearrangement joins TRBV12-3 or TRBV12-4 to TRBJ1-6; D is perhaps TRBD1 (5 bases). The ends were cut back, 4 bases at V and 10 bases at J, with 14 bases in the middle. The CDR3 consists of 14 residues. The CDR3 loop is CASSSRGGDSPLHF. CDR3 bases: TGTGCCAGCAGTTCCCGGGGGGGGGACTCACCCCTCCACTTT.

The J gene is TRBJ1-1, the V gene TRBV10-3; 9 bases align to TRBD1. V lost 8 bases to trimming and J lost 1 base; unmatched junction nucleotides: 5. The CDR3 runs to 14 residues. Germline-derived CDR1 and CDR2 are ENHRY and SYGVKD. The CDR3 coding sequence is TGTGCCATCGGTACACAGGGGGCGAACACTGAAGCTTTCTTT. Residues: CAIGTQGANTEAFF.